Listed below are T cell receptor beta chains from one sample, sequenced in a study of vaccination and CD4 T cells after COVID-19. TCRdb reprocessed the PCR reads with MiXCR, giving one entry per CDR3 protein. Of thousands of distinct CDR3 sequences in the sample, around 57% were seen once. For these receptors, no antigen is known. The specimen sequenced was CD4+ T cells from blood, cultured in vitro. These TCRs come from a human donor who had recovered from COVID-19. The CDR3 runs from the conserved cysteine through the conserved F or W. The D gene is left open where the match is weak. Size is omitted from some rows. Given values are once, few, many or a class for expanded clones.

TRBV5-1	14	TRBJ2-3	NA	once	TGCGCCAGCAGCTTGCCGGGGGGCACAGATACGCAGTATTTT	CASSLPGGTDTQYF
TRBV24-1	18	TRBJ2-3	NA	NA	TGTGCCACCAGTGACCCTGGAGGACAGAGACACAGCACAGATACGCAGTATTTT	CATSDPGGQRHSTDTQYF
TRBV7-2	16	TRBJ2-3	NA	NA	TGTGCCAGCAGCCCTCCGGGCTACCGTAGCACAGATACGCAGTATTTT	CASSPPGYRSTDTQYF
TRBV20-1	12	TRBJ1-5	NA	few	TGCAGTGCCCTCAGCGGGAGTCAGCCCCAGCATTTT	CSALSGSQPQHF
TRBV15	15	TRBJ1-4	TRBD1	few	TGTGCCACCAGCGGGACAGGGGGCAGAAATGAAAAACTGTTTTTT	CATSGTGGRNEKLFF
TRBV9	15	TRBJ2-7	TRBD2	NA	TGTGCCAGCAGCGCCGGGACTAGCGGTATCTACGAGCAGTACTTC	CASSAGTSGIYEQYF
TRBV5-1	12	TRBJ2-3	NA	NA	TGCGCCAGCAGCTATACCGCAGATACGCAGTATTTT	CASSYTADTQYF
TRBV7-2	15	TRBJ2-5	NA	NA	TGTGCCAGCAGCTTAGGGGGGGCACAGGGGACGACCCAGTACTTC	CASSLGGAQGTTQYF
TRBV12-5	13	TRBJ2-5	NA	NA	TGTGCTAGTGGTTCCGGACAGTGGGGTGCCCAGTACTTC	CASGSGQWGAQYF
TRBV7-2	16	TRBJ2-2	NA	few	TGTGCCAGCAGCTTAGTCTGGCAGGGGGGAACCGGGGAGCTGTTTTTT	CASSLVWQGGTGELFF
TRBV6-1	16	TRBJ2-7	NA	NA	TGTGCCAGCATTGCCAGGCTCGTGGGGGGCCCCTACGAGCAGTACTTC	CASIARLVGGPYEQYF
TRBV6-1	14	TRBJ2-2	TRBD2	few	TGTGCCAGCAGATTGGGAGGGTTCACCGGGGAGCTGTTTTTT	CASRLGGFTGELFF
TRBV28	16	TRBJ1-5	NA	NA	TGTGCCAGCAGTTCCCTACCCCTGGGGAGCAATCAGCCCCAGCATTTT	CASSSLPLGSNQPQHF
TRBV2	15	TRBJ2-5	TRBD2	NA	TGTGCCAGCAGTGGGGGGACTAGCGGGGGGGAGACCCAGTACTTC	CASSGGTSGGETQYF
TRBV7-2	15	TRBJ1-1	NA	NA	TGTGCCAGCACCTTAGTGGGGGGGCGGAACACTGAAGCTTTCTTT	CASTLVGGRNTEAFF
TRBV7-2	16	TRBJ2-2	TRBD2	NA	TGTGCCAGCAGCGGACTAGCGGGGGGGCCAAGGGGGGAGCTGTTTTTT	CASSGLAGGPRGELFF
TRBV6-1	15	TRBJ1-5	NA	NA	TGTGCCAGCAGTGAAGCGCTAGGAGGGTTTAAGCCCCAGCATTTT	CASSEALGGFKPQHF
TRBV6-5	11	TRBJ2-4	NA	NA	TGTGCCAGCAGTTCCAAAAACATTCAGTACTTC	CASSSKNIQYF
TRBV24-1	17	TRBJ2-5	NA	once	TGTGCCACCAGTGATACTCGTCCCGGGGCAGGGGAAGAGACCCAGTACTTC	CATSDTRPGAGEETQYF
TRBV27	13	TRBJ1-6	NA	NA	TGTGCCAGCAGTTTAAAAGAGTCTTCACCCCTCCACTTT	CASSLKESSPLHF
TRBV12-5	15	TRBJ2-3	TRBD1	NA	TGTGCTAGTGGTTTGACAGGGGGGAGGACAGATACGCAGTATTTT	CASGLTGGRTDTQYF
TRBV6-5	14	TRBJ1-5	NA	NA	TGTGCCAGCAGTTACACAACAGGGAGACAGCCCCAGCATTTT	CASSYTTGRQPQHF
TRBV24-1	14	TRBJ2-5	TRBD1	NA	TGTGCCACCGGAGACAGGGGAATCCAAGAGACCCAGTACTTC	CATGDRGIQETQYF
TRBV5-1	13	TRBJ2-7	TRBD2	NA	TGCGCCAGCAGTACTAGCGGGGGATACGAGCAGTACTTC	CASSTSGGYEQYF
TRBV7-3	15	TRBJ2-3	NA	NA	TGTGCCAGCAGCCGAAACACTGGCCTCACAGATACGCAGTATTTT	CASSRNTGLTDTQYF
TRBV20-1	13	TRBJ1-3	NA	NA	TGCAGTGCCAGACACGTCTCTGGAAACACCATATATTTT	CSARHVSGNTIYF
TRBV6-1	17	TRBJ1-1	TRBD1	few	TGTGCCAGCAGTGAAGCTCAGGCAGGGGGTGCGAACACTGAAGCTTTCTTT	CASSEAQAGGANTEAFF
TRBV29-1	12	TRBJ2-5	NA	once	TGCAGCGCCCCCCAGGGGAAGGAGACCCAGTACTTC	CSAPQGKETQYF
TRBV9	16	TRBJ1-2	TRBD1	NA	TGTGCCAGCAGCGCCCAGACCGGGACAGGGGGCCGCGGCTACACCTTC	CASSAQTGTGGRGYTF
TRBV20-1	12	TRBJ2-3	NA	NA	TGCAGTGCCGAGACAGCTGCAGATACGCAGTATTTT	CSAETAADTQYF
TRBV5-6	16	TRBJ2-1	NA	NA	TGTGCCAGCAGCGCCTGGGGCCTCTGGGCCTACAATGAGCAGTTCTTC	CASSAWGLWAYNEQFF
TRBV30	12	TRBJ1-1	NA	NA	TGTGCCCGGGCCTCGGGGAGCACTGAAGCTTTCTTT	CARASGSTEAFF
TRBV18	14	TRBJ2-3	NA	large	TGTGCCAGCTCACGCACTAGCTCCACAGATACGCAGTATTTT	CASSRTSSTDTQYF
TRBV6-2/TRBV6-3	15	TRBJ2-3	NA	NA	TGTGCCAGCAAACCTCGGGCCGGGGACACAGATACGCAGTATTTT	CASKPRAGDTDTQYF
TRBV7-3	13	TRBJ2-3	NA	few	TGTGCCAGCAGCTTGCGGCCTGGCGATACGCAGTATTTT	CASSLRPGDTQYF